This is a list of T cell receptor beta chains from one sample in a study of a mutant IDH1 vaccine in newly diagnosed glioma. Only in-frame clones appear in the TCRdb table, and some are missing; sequencing was by immunoSEQ multiplex PCR. This table has about 98,000 clones, 80% to 90% appearing once. The specimen was PBMCs, collected from a glioma patient treated with radiotherapy, temozolomide or both. The receptors were gathered from a woman in her forties or fifties with glioma. CDR3s include the opening cysteine and the closing phenylalanine or tryptophan. The D gene is left open where the match is weak. Size tells how often a clone was seen (once, few, many) or the class of an expanded clone, and some rows leave it out.

V gene	clone size	J gene	D gene	CDR3 DNA	CDR3 protein
TRBV4-1	-	TRBJ2-2	-	TGCGCCAGCACCTACCCAGGGGTCACCGGGGAGCTGTTTTTT	CASTYPGVTGELFF
TRBV7-9	-	TRBJ2-1	TRBD2	TGTGCCAGCAGCTTACTAGCGGGAGGGCCTACCGATGAGCAGTTCTTC	CASSLLAGGPTDEQFF
TRBV5-1	-	TRBJ2-3	-	TGCGCCAGCAGCTTGGCCCCTGGGTTCACTAGCACAGATACGCAGTATTTT	CASSLAPGFTSTDTQYF
TRBV5-6	-	TRBJ1-5	-	TGTGCCAGCAGCTTGAGGTCTAATCAGCCCCAGCATTTT	CASSLRSNQPQHF
TRBV4-1	-	TRBJ2-5	-	TGCGCCAGCAGCCAAGGGACTGCCACAGGTTCCCAGTACTTC	CASSQGTATGSQYF
TRBV6-5	-	TRBJ2-4	TRBD2	TGTGCCAGCATACGGACTAGTGGGGACATTCAGTACTTC	CASIRTSGDIQYF
TRBV6-5	-	TRBJ1-2	TRBD1	TGTGCCAGCAGCGCCCGGGGACAGCGTCTCTATGGCTACACCTTC	CASSARGQRLYGYTF
TRBV7-8	-	TRBJ2-1	-	TGTGCCAGCAGCTTAACGCCTGAGCAGTTCTTC	CASSLTPEQFF
TRBV21-1	-	TRBJ1-4	-	TGTGCCAGCAGTGGGGTTGGACAGGAGAATGAAAAACTGTTTTTT	CASSGVGQENEKLFF
TRBV9	once	TRBJ2-7	TRBD1	TGTGCCAGCAGCGTAGGCGACAGGGGTTCCTACGAGCAGTACTTC	CASSVGDRGSYEQYF
TRBV5-1	-	TRBJ2-7	TRBD2	TGCGCCAGCAGCTCCCAACGGACTAGCGGGACCTACGAGCAGTACTTC	CASSSQRTSGTYEQYF
TRBV5-1	-	TRBJ1-6	-	TGCGCCAGCAGCTTGTCATCCTATAATTCACCCCTCCACTTT	CASSLSSYNSPLHF
TRBV18	-	TRBJ1-1	-	TGTGCCAGCTCACCACAGGCCAGTCGGATGGGGAACACTGAAGCTTTCTTT	CASSPQASRMGNTEAFF
TRBV25-1	few	TRBJ1-1	-	TGTGCCAGCAGTGGAACACGGAACACTGAAGCTTTCTTT	CASSGTRNTEAFF
TRBV27	-	TRBJ2-3	-	TGTGCCAGCACTCGAATTCGAGGCACAGATACGCAGTATTTT	CASTRIRGTDTQYF
TRBV19	-	TRBJ2-6	-	TGTGCCAGTAGTATAGCACCCCTCGGGGCCAACGTCCTGACTTTC	CASSIAPLGANVLTF
TRBV5-4	-	TRBJ2-7	TRBD2	TGTGCCAGCAGCTGGGGCTCCGGGACTAGCGGGCCGAGCTCCTACGAGCAGTACTTC	CASSWGSGTSGPSSYEQYF
TRBV6-5	-	TRBJ2-1	-	TGTGCCAGCAGTCAGACTGGCAGCTCCTACAATGAGCAGTTCTTC	CASSQTGSSYNEQFF
TRBV29-1	-	TRBJ2-1	TRBD1	TGCAGCGTTGAAGGGGCTAGGTCGGGACAGAACTACAATGAGCAGTTCTTC	CSVEGARSGQNYNEQFF
TRBV5-1	-	TRBJ2-5	-	TGCGCCAGCAGCCTACAGTCCTTCGAGACCCAGTACTTC	CASSLQSFETQYF
TRBV5-1	-	TRBJ2-3	-	TGCGCCAGCAGTTCCCAGGGAAGCACAGATACGCAGTATTTT	CASSSQGSTDTQYF
TRBV28	-	TRBJ1-1	-	TGTGCCAGCAGGGGGCAGGGGTTGAACACTGAAGCTTTCTTT	CASRGQGLNTEAFF
TRBV5-1	-	TRBJ2-3	TRBD1	TGCGCCAGCAGCCCCGACAGGGCCGACACAGATACGCAGTATTTT	CASSPDRADTDTQYF
TRBV18	-	TRBJ1-5	-	TGTGCCAGCGGGTCGGGTGGGGGCAATCAGCCCCAGCATTTT	CASGSGGGNQPQHF
TRBV5-1	-	TRBJ2-7	TRBD2	TGCGCCAGCAGCTTACTAGCGGGGGACTCCTACGAGCAGTACTTC	CASSLLAGDSYEQYF
TRBV7-9	-	TRBJ1-2	-	TGTGCCAGCAGCTCAGGCCCCACCATCTATGGCTACACCTTC	CASSSGPTIYGYTF
TRBV15	-	TRBJ1-5	-	TGTGCCACCAGCAGAGGGCCCTCGCCCCAGCATTTT	CATSRGPSPQHF